Listed below are T cell receptor beta chains from one sample, sequenced in a study of T cell repertoires in cytomegalovirus infection. TCRdb re-called the reads with MiXCR, one entry per CDR3 protein. The repertoire holds about 330,000 distinct CDR3 sequences, with nearly 35% as singletons. The antigens these receptors bind are not known. The input for sequencing was cultured PBMCs, taken from culture after CMV antigen stimulation. The receptors here all came from a human donor in good health (CMV status not recorded). Some clones in this sample may be carry-over from other donors' samples. Each CDR3 is given with its conserved first and last residue. The D gene is left open where the match is weak. Rows may omit the clone size; those that give it use once, few, many or a size class.

TRBV2	-	TRBD2	TRBJ2-7	TGTGCCAGCAGTGAATTCGGGACTAGTTTAAAGCACGAGCAGTACTTC	CASSEFGTSLKHEQYF
TRBV7-6	-	TRBD2	TRBJ2-1	TGTGCCAGCAGTTACATAGCGGGAGGGGTCAATGAGCAGTTCTTC	CASSYIAGGVNEQFF
TRBV12-3/TRBV12-4	many	TRBD2	TRBJ2-3	TGTGCCAGCAGTTTACCGGGACTAGCGGGCCAGCCGCCAGATACGCAGTATTTT	CASSLPGLAGQPPDTQYF
TRBV19	few	-	TRBJ1-3	TGTGCCACCCAAGGGGGTCAGGGTGGCTCTGGAAACACCATATATTTT	CATQGGQGGSGNTIYF
TRBV28	-	-	TRBJ1-4	TGTGCCAGCAGTTTAGAGGGACGCAATGAAAAACTGTTTTTT	CASSLEGRNEKLFF
TRBV4-3	few	-	TRBJ2-1	TGCGCCAGCAGCCAAGGTGCGATCGACAATGAGCAGTTCTTC	CASSQGAIDNEQFF
TRBV2	few	-	TRBJ2-1	TGTGCCAGCAGCCTAAGACTAGTCGAATATGAGCAGTTCTTC	CASSLRLVEYEQFF
TRBV30	-	-	TRBJ2-3	TGTGCCTGGAGTGGGGGTATTGCCTTCGGGGCAGATACGCAGTATTTT	CAWSGGIAFGADTQYF
TRBV2	-	-	TRBJ2-7	TGTGCCAGCAGAAGAGGGTGGTCCTACGAGCAGTACTTC	CASRRGWSYEQYF
TRBV7-2	many	-	TRBJ1-6	TGTGCCAGCAGCTACCCTAGGGGGAGCTCCTATAATTCACCCCTCCACTTT	CASSYPRGSSYNSPLHF
TRBV7-2	few	TRBD2	TRBJ2-3	TGTGCCAGCAGGACTAGCAGTCATACGCAGTATTTT	CASRTSSHTQYF
TRBV30	few	-	TRBJ2-5	TGTGCCTGGAGTGTAGAACAGCATAGCCAAGAGACCCAGTACTTC	CAWSVEQHSQETQYF
TRBV7-2	-	TRBD1	TRBJ1-5	TGTGCCAGCAGCTCGCTGGACAGGGGGAGGTTGCCCCAGCATTTT	CASSSLDRGRLPQHF
TRBV12-3/TRBV12-4	few	TRBD1	TRBJ1-1	TGTGCCAGCAGCAGACAGGGGGCCCTGAACACTGAAGCTTTCTTT	CASSRQGALNTEAFF
TRBV5-1	-	-	TRBJ2-1	TGCGCCAGCAGCTTTCCGGCTAGGGATGAGCAGTTCTTC	CASSFPARDEQFF
TRBV7-3	-	-	TRBJ2-6	TGTGCCAGCAGCTTAAACACGCCAATCTCTGGGGCCAACGTCCTGACTTTC	CASSLNTPISGANVLTF
TRBV3-1	few	-	TRBJ2-1	TGTGCCAGCAGCCGACTATCAGACAATGAGCAGTTCTTC	CASSRLSDNEQFF
TRBV6-1	-	-	TRBJ2-2	TGTGCCAGCAGTCCCCGGACGGATAACACCGGGGAGCTGTTTTTT	CASSPRTDNTGELFF
TRBV27	few	-	TRBJ1-3	TGTGCCAGCAGTTTAAGGTTGTCCGGCGGAAACACCATATATTTT	CASSLRLSGGNTIYF
TRBV2	few	-	TRBJ1-2	TGTGCCAGCAGGGGGCAATCCGACGGCTACACCTTC	CASRGQSDGYTF
TRBV27	few	-	TRBJ1-1	TGTGCCAGCAGTTTATTATCAGGGAACACTGAAGCTTTCTTT	CASSLLSGNTEAFF
TRBV29-1	few	TRBD2	TRBJ2-7	TGCAGCGTTGAGGGACTAGCGGGCTACGAGCAGTACTTC	CSVEGLAGYEQYF
TRBV2	few	-	TRBJ2-3	TGTGCCAGCAGTGAGAACGGTTTGGGGGGAGATACGCAGTATTTT	CASSENGLGGDTQYF
TRBV10-3	once	-	TRBJ2-1	TGTGCCATCGATGGGGGAGTGAACTACAATGAGCAGTTCTTC	CAIDGGVNYNEQFF
TRBV7-3	few	-	TRBJ1-5	TGTGCCCTCGGCACATCTTTGCAGCCCCAGCATTTT	CALGTSLQPQHF
TRBV7-2	many	-	TRBJ1-2	TGTGCCAGCAGCTCTTGGACGGACATCTATGGCTACACCTTC	CASSSWTDIYGYTF
TRBV19	-	-	TRBJ2-3	TGTGCCAGTAGTATGGAAGATACGCAGTATTTT	CASSMEDTQYF